This is a list of T cell receptor beta chains from one sample in a study of vaccination and CD4 T cells after COVID-19. No antigen has been assigned to these receptors. Each CDR3 protein is one row after TCRdb ran MiXCR on the PCR reads. The sample yields around 10,000 distinct CDR3 sequences, 29% seen once. What was sequenced was cultured CD4+ T cells from blood. These receptor sequences come from a human donor with COVID-19. Both conserved end residues are part of each CDR3. The D gene is left open where the match is weak. Clone size is stated in some rows and not others, as once, few, many or a class when expanded.

d_gene	j_gene	v_gene	abundance	CDR3aa	CDR3nt
TRBD1	TRBJ2-7	TRBV27	NA	CASSLIGQGSYEQYF	TGTGCCAGCAGTTTAATCGGACAGGGCTCCTACGAGCAGTACTTC
NA	TRBJ2-4	TRBV20-1	medium-sized	CSASQGGAKNIQYF	TGCAGTGCTAGCCAGGGGGGGGCCAAAAACATTCAGTACTTC
TRBD2	TRBJ2-7	TRBV12-3/TRBV12-4	NA	CASSLRAGGEQYF	TGTGCCAGCAGTTTAAGGGCGGGGGGCGAGCAGTACTTC
NA	TRBJ2-6	TRBV23-1	few	CASDPSRDPSEGANVLTF	TGCGCCAGCGACCCAAGCAGGGATCCCTCTGAGGGGGCCAACGTCCTGACTTTC
NA	TRBJ2-7	TRBV20-1	NA	CSASKPGLGYEQYF	TGCAGTGCTAGTAAGCCAGGTCTTGGCTACGAGCAGTACTTC
NA	TRBJ1-6	TRBV28	NA	CASTWYVDPSGREVHSPLHF	TGTGCCAGCACCTGGTATGTGGACCCGAGCGGCAGGGAGGTTCATTCACCCCTCCACTTT
TRBD1	TRBJ1-6	TRBV6-1	NA	CASSKGGQGAAPLHF	TGTGCCAGCAGCAAGGGGGGGCAGGGGGCGGCACCCCTCCACTTT
NA	TRBJ1-2	TRBV5-6	NA	CASSLIRRDNGYTF	TGTGCCAGTAGCTTAATCCGGAGAGACAATGGCTACACCTTC
NA	TRBJ2-1	TRBV20-1	once	CSARDISSSYNEQFF	TGCAGTGCTAGAGATATTTCGAGCTCCTACAATGAGCAGTTCTTC
NA	TRBJ2-1	TRBV14	NA	CASSRFGVPEGQFF	TGTGCCAGCAGCCGCTTCGGGGTACCGGAGGGGCAGTTCTTC
TRBD2	TRBJ2-1	TRBV7-2	NA	CASSLSRGGEQFF	TGTGCCAGCAGCTTATCTCGGGGGGGGGAGCAGTTCTTC
NA	TRBJ1-1	TRBV27	few	CASSSLGPAFF	TGTGCCAGCAGTTCTCTGGGACCCGCTTTCTTT
TRBD2	TRBJ2-5	TRBV20-1	few	CSARGAGGRETQYF	TGCAGTGCTAGAGGAGCGGGGGGGCGGGAGACCCAGTACTTC
NA	TRBJ1-2	TRBV4-2	NA	CASSQGTSNYGYTF	TGTGCCAGCAGCCAAGGGACAAGCAACTATGGCTACACCTTC
NA	TRBJ2-3	TRBV11-2	few	CASSLGTDTDTQYF	TGTGCCAGCAGCCTAGGGACTGACACAGATACGCAGTATTTT
TRBD2	TRBJ2-2	TRBV28	few	CASSSLAGGNTGELFF	TGTGCCAGCAGTTCGCTAGCGGGGGGAAACACCGGGGAGCTGTTTTTT
NA	TRBJ1-1	TRBV6-1	NA	CAIGRSNTEAFF	TGTGCCATCGGTAGATCTAACACTGAAGCTTTCTTT
NA	TRBJ1-5	TRBV2	few	CASRGGSNQPQHF	TGTGCCAGCAGGGGGGGGAGCAATCAGCCCCAGCATTTT
TRBD2	TRBJ2-1	TRBV24-1	few	CATSESGGVGNEQFF	TGTGCCACCAGCGAGTCCGGGGGGGTAGGGAATGAGCAGTTCTTC
NA	TRBJ1-6	TRBV7-2	NA	CASSRRTENSPLHF	TGTGCCAGCAGCCGGAGGACAGAAAATTCACCCCTCCACTTT
NA	TRBJ2-7	TRBV19	few	CASSIDRDRNEQYF	TGTGCCAGTAGTATAGACAGGGATCGGAACGAGCAGTACTTC
TRBD1	TRBJ1-1	TRBV19	NA	CAIQNRDRGAGTEAFF	TGTGCCATTCAGAACCGGGACAGGGGTGCGGGCACTGAAGCTTTCTTT